This TCR beta chain stems from a study of T cells in Graves' hyperthyroidism and ophthalmopathy. About the research overall: At initial diagnosis, before any treatment had begun, peripheral blood was obtained.

Individuals with ophthalmopathy presented a Clinical Activity Score of at least 3, a NOSPECS grade of at least 4 and a duration under 3 months. This CDR3 is built from 16 residues. Germline loops: CDR1 MDHEN, CDR2 SYDVKM. The ends lost 3 bases at V and 6 bases at J; junction bases unmatched: 7. RNA transcripts yielded amplified TCR beta CDR3 regions. First-round RT-PCR with HTBI primers amplified the TCR CDR3 region. Each CDR3 protein is one row after TCRdb ran MiXCR on the multiplex PCR reads. Of 600,000 or so distinct CDR3 sequences detected, approximately 14% appear once; the ten largest clones hold under 15%. Findings and caveats of the study: Most clonotypes expanded in the thyroid (above 0.001) were also present in blood.

Notes on this clonotype: Antigen: not known.

The clonotype originates from a woman in her fifties or sixties with Graves' ophthalmopathy. The specimen was blood. The chain carries TRBV28 and TRBJ2-2, with 10 bases fitting TRBD1. This CDR3 reads CASSFILGTGAGELFF. In DNA form, the CDR3 reads TGTGCCAGCAGTTTCATACTCGGGACAGGGGCCGGGGAGCTGTTTTTT. The full variable domain, completed using reference TRBV28 and TRBJ2-2, is DVKVTQSSRYLVKRTGEKVFLECVQDMDHENMFWYRQDPGLGLRLIYFSYDVKMKEKGDIPEGYSVSREKKERFSLILESASTNQTSMYLCASSFILGTGAGELFFGEGSRLTVL.